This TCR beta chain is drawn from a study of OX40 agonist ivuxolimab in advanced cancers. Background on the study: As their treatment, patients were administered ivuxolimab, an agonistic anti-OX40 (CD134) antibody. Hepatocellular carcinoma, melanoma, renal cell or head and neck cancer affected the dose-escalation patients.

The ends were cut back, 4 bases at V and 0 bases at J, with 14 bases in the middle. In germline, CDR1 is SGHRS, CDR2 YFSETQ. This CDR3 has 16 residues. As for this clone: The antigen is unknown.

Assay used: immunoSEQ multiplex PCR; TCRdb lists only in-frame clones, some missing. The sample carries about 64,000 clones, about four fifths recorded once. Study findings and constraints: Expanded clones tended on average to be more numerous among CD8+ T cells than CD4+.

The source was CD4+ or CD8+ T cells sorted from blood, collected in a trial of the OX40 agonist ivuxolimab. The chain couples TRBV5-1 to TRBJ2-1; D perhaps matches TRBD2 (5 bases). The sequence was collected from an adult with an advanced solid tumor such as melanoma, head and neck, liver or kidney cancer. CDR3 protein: CASSPTSLVSYNEQFF. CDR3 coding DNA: TGCGCCAGCAGCCCTACCTCACTAGTCTCCTACAATGAGCAGTTCTTC.